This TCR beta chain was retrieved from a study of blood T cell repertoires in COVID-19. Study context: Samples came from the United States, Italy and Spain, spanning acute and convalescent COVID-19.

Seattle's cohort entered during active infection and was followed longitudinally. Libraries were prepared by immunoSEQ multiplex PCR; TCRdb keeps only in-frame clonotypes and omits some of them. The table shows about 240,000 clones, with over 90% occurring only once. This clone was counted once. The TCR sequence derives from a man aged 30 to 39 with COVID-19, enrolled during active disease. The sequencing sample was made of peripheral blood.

The CDR3 DNA is TGCGCCAGCGGAGACCGGGACAGTCTAACCTACGAGCAGTACTTC. It specifies CASGDRDSLTYEQYF. The genes are TRBV23-1 and TRBJ2-7, with 7 nucleotides matching TRBD1. Being an ORF, TRBV23-1 has a function that is uncertain. J lost 2 bases, V lost 8 bases, and 12 bases had no gene match. The CDR3 loop spans 15 amino acids.